The sequence of this T cell receptor (beta chain) was determined in a study of CD8 T cells in Susac syndrome. CDR1 and CDR2 from the germline V gene are LGHDT and YNNKEL (reference sequence). CDR3 length equals 18 residues. Trimming stripped 4 bases from V and 0 bases from J, with 16 bases between. Multiple sclerosis controls were treatment-naive patients with stable or active relapsing-remitting disease. Through negative isolation, CD4+ and CD8+ T cells were obtained, while TEMRA cells were enriched using FACS. With random hexamers, 0.5 to 1 ug RNA was reverse transcribed. From the immunoSEQ multiplex PCR reads, TCRdb called clonotypes with MiXCR, one entry per CDR3 protein. The sample contains roughly 170,000 distinct CDR3 sequences, approximately 94% of which appear only once.

The sequence was collected from a human donor with multiple sclerosis. The sequenced sample consisted of CD4+ T cells from PBMCs. The V gene is TRBV3-1, the J gene TRBJ1-6; TRBD1 is a possible D gene (5 bases). The CDR3, as DNA: TGTGCCAGCAGCCGTGGACACTCTGGGAGCTCCTATAATTCACCCCTCCACTTT. Protein: CASSRGHSGSSYNSPLHF.